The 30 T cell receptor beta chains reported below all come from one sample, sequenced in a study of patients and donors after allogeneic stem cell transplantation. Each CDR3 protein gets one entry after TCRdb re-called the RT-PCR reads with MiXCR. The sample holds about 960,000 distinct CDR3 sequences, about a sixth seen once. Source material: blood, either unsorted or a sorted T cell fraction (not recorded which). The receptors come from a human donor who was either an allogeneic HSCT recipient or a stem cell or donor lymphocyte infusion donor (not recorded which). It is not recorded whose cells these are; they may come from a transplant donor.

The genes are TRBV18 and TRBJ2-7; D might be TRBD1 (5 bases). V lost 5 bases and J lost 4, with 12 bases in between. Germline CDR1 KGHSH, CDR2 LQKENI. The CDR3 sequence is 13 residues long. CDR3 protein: CASSDSPTYEQYF. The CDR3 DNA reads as TGTGCCAGCTCAGACAGCCCCACATACGAGCAGTACTTC.

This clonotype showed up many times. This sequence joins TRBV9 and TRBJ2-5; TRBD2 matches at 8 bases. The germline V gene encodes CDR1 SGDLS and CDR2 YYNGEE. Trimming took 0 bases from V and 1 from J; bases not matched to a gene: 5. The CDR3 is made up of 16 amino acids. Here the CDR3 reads CASSVGSGGPQETQYF. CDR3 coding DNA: TGTGCCAGCAGCGTAGGAAGCGGGGGACCCCAAGAGACCCAGTACTTC.

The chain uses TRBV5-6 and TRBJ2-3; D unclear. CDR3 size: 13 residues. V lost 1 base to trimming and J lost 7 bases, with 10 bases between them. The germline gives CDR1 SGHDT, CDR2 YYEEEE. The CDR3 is CASSLSSLNTQYF. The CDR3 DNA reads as TGTGCCAGCAGCTTGTCTTCACTGAATACGCAGTATTTT.

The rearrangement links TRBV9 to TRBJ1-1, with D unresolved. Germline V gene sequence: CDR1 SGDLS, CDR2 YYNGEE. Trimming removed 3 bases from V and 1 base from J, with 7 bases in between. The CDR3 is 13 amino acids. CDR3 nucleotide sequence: TGTGCCAGCAGCGGAGACGCGAACACTGAAGCTTTCTTT. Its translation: CASSGDANTEAFF.

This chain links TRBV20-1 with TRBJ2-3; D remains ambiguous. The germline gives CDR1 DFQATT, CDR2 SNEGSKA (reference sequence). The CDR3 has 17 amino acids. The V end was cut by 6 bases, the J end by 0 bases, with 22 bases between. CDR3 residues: CSALPTPQYISTDTQYF. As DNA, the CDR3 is TGCAGTGCGTTACCCACCCCCCAATATATTAGCACAGATACGCAGTATTTT.

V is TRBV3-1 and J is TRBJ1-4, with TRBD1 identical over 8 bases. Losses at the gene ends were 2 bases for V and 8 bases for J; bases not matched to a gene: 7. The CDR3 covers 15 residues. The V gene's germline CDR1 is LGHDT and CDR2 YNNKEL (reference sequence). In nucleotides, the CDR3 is TGTGCCAGCAGCCAATATCAGGGGGCAGGAGAAAAACTGTTTTTT. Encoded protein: CASSQYQGAGEKLFF. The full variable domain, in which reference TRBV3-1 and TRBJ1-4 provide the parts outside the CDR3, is DTAVSQTPKYLVTQMGNDKSIKCEQNLGHDTMYWYKQDSKKFLKIMFSYNNKELIINETVPNRFSPKSPDKAHLNLHINSLELGDSAVYFCASSQYQGAGEKLFFGSGTQLSVL.

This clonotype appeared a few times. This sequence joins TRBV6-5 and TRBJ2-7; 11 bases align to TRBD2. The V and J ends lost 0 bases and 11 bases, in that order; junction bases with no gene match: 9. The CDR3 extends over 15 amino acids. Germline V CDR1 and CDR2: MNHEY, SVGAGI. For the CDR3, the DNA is TGTGCCAGCAGTTACTCGATGTTAGCGGGAGGGCCAGAGTACTTC. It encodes CASSYSMLAGGPEYF.

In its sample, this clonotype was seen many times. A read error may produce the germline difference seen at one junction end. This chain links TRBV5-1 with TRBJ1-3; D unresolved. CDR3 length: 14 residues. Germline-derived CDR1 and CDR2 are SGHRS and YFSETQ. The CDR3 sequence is CASSPGSSGNTIYF. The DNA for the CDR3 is TGTGCCAGCAGTCCTGGTAGCTCTGGAAACACCATATATTTT.

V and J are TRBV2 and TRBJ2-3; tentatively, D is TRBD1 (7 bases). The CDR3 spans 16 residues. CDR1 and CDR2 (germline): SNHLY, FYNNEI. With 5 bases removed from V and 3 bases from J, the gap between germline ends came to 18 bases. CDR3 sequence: CASSHRGRDGTDTQYF. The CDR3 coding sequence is TGTGCCAGCAGTCATAGGGGGCGGGACGGTACAGATACGCAGTATTTT.

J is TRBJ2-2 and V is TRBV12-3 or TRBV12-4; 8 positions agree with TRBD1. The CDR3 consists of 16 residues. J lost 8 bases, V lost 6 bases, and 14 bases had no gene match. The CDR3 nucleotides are TGTGCCAGCAGGTCGCAAACAGGGGGAACCGGGGGGGAGCTGTTTTTT. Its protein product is CASRSQTGGTGGELFF.

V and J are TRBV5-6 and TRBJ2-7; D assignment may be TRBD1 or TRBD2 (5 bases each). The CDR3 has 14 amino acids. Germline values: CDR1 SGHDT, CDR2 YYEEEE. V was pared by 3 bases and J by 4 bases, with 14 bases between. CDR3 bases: TGTGCCAGCAGCTCAACCGGGGCACCTTACGAGCAGTACTTC. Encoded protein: CASSSTGAPYEQYF. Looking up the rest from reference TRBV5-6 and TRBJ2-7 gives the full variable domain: DAGVTQSPTHLIKTRGQQVTLRCSPKSGHDTVSWYQQALGQGPQFIFQYYEEEERQRGNFPDRFSGHQFPNYSSELNVNALLLGDSALYLCASSSTGAPYEQYFGPGTRLTVT.

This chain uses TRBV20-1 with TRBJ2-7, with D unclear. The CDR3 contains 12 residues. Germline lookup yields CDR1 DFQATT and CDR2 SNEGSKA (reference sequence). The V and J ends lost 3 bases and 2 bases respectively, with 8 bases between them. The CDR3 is CSASSQAYEQYF. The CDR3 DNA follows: TGCAGTGCTAGCAGTCAGGCCTACGAGCAGTACTTC.

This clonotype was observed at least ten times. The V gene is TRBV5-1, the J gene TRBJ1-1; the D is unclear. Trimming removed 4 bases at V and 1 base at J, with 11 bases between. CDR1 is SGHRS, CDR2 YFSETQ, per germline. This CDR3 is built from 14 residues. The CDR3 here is CASSRVLANTEAFF. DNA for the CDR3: TGCGCCAGCAGCCGCGTGCTAGCGAACACTGAAGCTTTCTTT.

CDR3 protein: CATSESGTELYSNQPQHF. CDR3 DNA sequence: TGTGCCACCAGTGAATCCGGTACAGAACTTTATAGCAATCAGCCCCAGCATTTT. This sequence joins TRBV24-1 and TRBJ1-5; D gene uncertain. This CDR3 is 18 amino acids long. Germline V lookup: CDR1 KGHDR, CDR2 SFDVKD. Trimming left V 4 bases short and J 0 bases short, with 18 bases between.

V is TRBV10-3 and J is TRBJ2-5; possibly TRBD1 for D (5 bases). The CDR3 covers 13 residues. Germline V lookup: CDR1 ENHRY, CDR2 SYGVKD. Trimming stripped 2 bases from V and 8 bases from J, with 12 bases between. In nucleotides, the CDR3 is TGTGCCATCAGTGAGGCTGGGGCCCCAACCCAGTACTTC. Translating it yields CAISEAGAPTQYF.

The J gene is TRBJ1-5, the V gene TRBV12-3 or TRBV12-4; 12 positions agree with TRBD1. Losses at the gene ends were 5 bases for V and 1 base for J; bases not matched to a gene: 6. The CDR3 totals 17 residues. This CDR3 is CASSPGTGGRSNQPQHF. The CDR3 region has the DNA TGTGCCAGCAGTCCTGGGACAGGGGGCCGGAGCAATCAGCCCCAGCATTTT.

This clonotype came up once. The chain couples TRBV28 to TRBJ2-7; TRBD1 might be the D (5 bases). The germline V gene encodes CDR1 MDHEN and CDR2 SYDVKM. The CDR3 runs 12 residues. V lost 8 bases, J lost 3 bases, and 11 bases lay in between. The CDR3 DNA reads TGTGCCAGCCTAGGACACATCTACGAGCAGTACTTC. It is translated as CASLGHIYEQYF.

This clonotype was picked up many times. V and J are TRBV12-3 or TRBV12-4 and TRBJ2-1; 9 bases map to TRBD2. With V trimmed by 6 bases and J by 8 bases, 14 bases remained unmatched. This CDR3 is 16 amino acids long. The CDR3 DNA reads TGTGCCAGCAGCACCGAGGGGGTAGCGGGGGCGTATGAGCAGTTCTTC. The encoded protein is CASSTEGVAGAYEQFF.

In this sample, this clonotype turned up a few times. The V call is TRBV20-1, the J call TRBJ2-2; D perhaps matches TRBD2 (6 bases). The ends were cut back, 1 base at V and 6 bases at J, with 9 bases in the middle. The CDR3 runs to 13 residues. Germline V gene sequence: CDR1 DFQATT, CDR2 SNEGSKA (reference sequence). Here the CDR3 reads CSARGEAPGELFF. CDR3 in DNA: TGCAGTGCTAGAGGGGAGGCTCCCGGGGAGCTGTTTTTT.

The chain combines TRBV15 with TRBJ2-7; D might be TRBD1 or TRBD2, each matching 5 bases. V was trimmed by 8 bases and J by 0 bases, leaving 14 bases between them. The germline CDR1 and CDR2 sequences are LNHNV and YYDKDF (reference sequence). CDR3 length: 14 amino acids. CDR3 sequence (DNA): TGTGCCACCGCCGGGACCCTTAGCTCCTACGAGCAGTACTTC. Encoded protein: CATAGTLSSYEQYF.

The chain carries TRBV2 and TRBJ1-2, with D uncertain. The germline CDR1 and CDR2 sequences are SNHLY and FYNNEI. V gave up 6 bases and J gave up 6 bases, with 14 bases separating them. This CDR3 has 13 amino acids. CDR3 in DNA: TGTGCCAGCAGCGGGAGGGTGGTGGATGGCTACACCTTC. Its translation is CASSGRVVDGYTF.

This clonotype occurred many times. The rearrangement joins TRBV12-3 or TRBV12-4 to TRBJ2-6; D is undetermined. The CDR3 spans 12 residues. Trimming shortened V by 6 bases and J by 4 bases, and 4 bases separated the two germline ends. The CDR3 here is CASSRGANVLTF. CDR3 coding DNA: TGTGCCAGCAGCCGGGGGGCCAACGTCCTGACTTTC.

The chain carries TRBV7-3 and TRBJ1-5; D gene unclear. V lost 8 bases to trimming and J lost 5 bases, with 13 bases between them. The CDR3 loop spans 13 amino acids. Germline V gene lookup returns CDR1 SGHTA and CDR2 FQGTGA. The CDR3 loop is CASLKALDQPQHF. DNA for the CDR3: TGTGCCAGCCTCAAGGCTCTGGATCAGCCCCAGCATTTT.

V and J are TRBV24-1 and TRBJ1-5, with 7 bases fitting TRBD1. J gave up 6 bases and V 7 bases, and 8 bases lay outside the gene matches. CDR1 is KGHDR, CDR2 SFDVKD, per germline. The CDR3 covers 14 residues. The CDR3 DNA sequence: TGTGCCACCAGCCCCGACAGGGAAGGTCAGCCCCAGCATTTT. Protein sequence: CATSPDREGQPQHF.

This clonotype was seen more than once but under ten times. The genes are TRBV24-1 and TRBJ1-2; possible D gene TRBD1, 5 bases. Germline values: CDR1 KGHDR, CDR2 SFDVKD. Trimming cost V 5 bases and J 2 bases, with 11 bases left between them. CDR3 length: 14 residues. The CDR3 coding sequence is TGTGCCACCAGTGGGCCAGGGATGAACTATGGCTACACCTTC. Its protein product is CATSGPGMNYGYTF.

The CDR3 protein is CASSLMLGSPLHF. Written as DNA, the CDR3 is TGTGCCAGCAGTTTAATGTTGGGTTCACCCCTCCACTTT. The rearrangement links TRBV12-3 or TRBV12-4 to TRBJ1-6; D is ambiguous. The length of the CDR3 is 13 residues. The ends were cut back, 2 bases at V and 9 bases at J, with 8 bases in the middle.

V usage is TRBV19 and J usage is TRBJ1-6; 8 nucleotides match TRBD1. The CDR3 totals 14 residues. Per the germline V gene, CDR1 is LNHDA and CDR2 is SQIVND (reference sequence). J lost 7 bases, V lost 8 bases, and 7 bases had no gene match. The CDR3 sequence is CASGAGGTNSPLHF. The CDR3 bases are TGTGCCAGTGGGGCAGGGGGCACCAATTCACCCCTCCACTTT. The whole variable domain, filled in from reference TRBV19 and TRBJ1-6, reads DGGITQSPKYLFRKEGQNVTLSCEQNLNHDAMYWYRQDPGQGLRLIYYSQIVNDFQKGDIAEGYSVSREKKESFPLTVTSAQKNPTAFYLCASGAGGTNSPLHFGNGTRLTVT.

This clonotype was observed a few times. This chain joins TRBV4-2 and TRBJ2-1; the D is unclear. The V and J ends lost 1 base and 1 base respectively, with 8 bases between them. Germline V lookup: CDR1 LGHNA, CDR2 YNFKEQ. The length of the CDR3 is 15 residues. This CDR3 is CASSQGTESYNEQFF. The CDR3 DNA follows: TGTGCCAGCAGCCAAGGGACCGAGTCCTACAATGAGCAGTTCTTC.

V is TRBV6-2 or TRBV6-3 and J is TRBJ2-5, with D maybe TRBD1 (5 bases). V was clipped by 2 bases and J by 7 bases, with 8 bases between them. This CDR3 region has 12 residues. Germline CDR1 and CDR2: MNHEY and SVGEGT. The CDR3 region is CASSYAQGTQYF. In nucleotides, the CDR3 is TGTGCCAGCAGTTACGCCCAGGGGACCCAGTACTTC.

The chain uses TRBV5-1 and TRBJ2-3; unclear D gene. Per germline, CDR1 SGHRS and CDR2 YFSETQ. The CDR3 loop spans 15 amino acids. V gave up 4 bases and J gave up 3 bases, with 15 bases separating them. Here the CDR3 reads CASSPNTLETDTQYF. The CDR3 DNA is TGCGCCAGCAGCCCAAACACATTGGAAACAGATACGCAGTATTTT.